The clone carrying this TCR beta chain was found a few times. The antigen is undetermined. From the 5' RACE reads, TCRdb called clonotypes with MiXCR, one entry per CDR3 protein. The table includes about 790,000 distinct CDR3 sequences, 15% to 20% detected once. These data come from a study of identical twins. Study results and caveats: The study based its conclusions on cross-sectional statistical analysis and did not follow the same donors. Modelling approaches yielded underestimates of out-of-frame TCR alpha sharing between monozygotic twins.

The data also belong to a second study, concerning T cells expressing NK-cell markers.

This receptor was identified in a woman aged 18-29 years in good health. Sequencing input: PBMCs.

The CDR3 loop is CASSEDGGAGETQYF. CDR3 bases: TGCGCCAGCAGTGAGGATGGAGGGGCCGGAGAGACCCAGTACTTC. The chain has TRBV10-1 and TRBJ2-5; D may be TRBD2 (6 bases). The CDR3 spans 15 residues. Trimming stripped 2 bases from V and 4 bases from J, with 14 bases between. The germline V gene encodes CDR1 WNHNN and CDR2 SYGVQD (reference sequence).